These 25 T cell receptor beta chains were sequenced from one sample in a study of cytomegalovirus exposure and HLA in healthy donors. The PCR employed 60 Vbeta primers together with 13 Jbeta primers. TCRdb's table, derived via immunoSEQ multiplex PCR, lists solely in-frame clones and lacks some. Of over 100,000 clones listed, about two thirds are singletons. Sequencing input: PBMCs. Receptor source: a woman between 65 and 79 years old in good health and CMV-seropositive.

The V and J genes are TRBV7-2 and TRBJ2-5; D is undetermined. V lost 5 bases and J lost 9, with 13 bases in between. The CDR3 has 12 residues. From germline, CDR1 is SGHTA and CDR2 FQGNSA. CDR3 loop: CASSPPYSAQYF. The CDR3 bases are TGTGCCAGCAGCCCCCCCTATTCGGCCCAGTACTTC.

The rearrangement links TRBV6-5 to TRBJ1-2; 10 nucleotides agree with TRBD1. Germline CDR1 and CDR2: MNHEY and SVGAGI. The V gene end was trimmed by 6 bases and the J gene end by 3 bases; junction bases not matched to a gene: 4. CDR3 length: 14 residues. In DNA form, the CDR3 reads TGTGCCAGCAGCATGACAGGGGGCGACTATGGCTACACCTTC. It encodes CASSMTGGDYGYTF.

This chain uses TRBV7-9 with TRBJ2-7; D is possibly TRBD1 (6 bases). Germline CDR1 SEHNR, CDR2 FQNEAQ (reference sequence). Trimming pared 5 bases from V and 4 bases from J, leaving 15 bases between. The CDR3 runs 14 residues. The CDR3 here is CASSVTGTTYEQYF. CDR3 sequence (DNA): TGTGCCAGCAGCGTAACAGGGACCACTTACGAGCAGTACTTC. The full variable domain, rest sourced from reference TRBV7-9 and TRBJ2-7, is DTGVSQNPRHKITKRGQNVTFRCDPISEHNRLYWYRQTLGQGPEFLTYFQNEAQLEKSRLLSDRFSAERPKGSFSTLEIQRTEQGDSAMYLCASSVTGTTYEQYFGPGTRLTVT.

This chain uses TRBV11-3 with TRBJ1-1, with D possibly matching TRBD1 (5 bases). V lost 1 base, J lost 6 bases, and 18 bases lay in between. CDR1 is SGHNT, CDR2 YENEEA, per germline. The CDR3 has 16 residues. As DNA, the CDR3 is TGTGCCAGCAGCTTAGGCAACACGGGGGGGAGCGCTGAAGCTTTCTTT. It translates to CASSLGNTGGSAEAFF.

The chain joins TRBV19 to TRBJ2-1, with TRBD1 matching 9 bases. Germline CDR1 LNHDA, CDR2 SQIVND (reference sequence). The CDR3 is made up of 12 amino acids. After removal of 0 bases from V and 14 bases from J, the junction contained 2 bases not matched to a gene. CDR3 nucleotide sequence: TGTGCCAGTAGTATAGAGGGGACAGGGAAGTTCTTC. Protein product: CASSIEGTGKFF.

The chain carries TRBV10-3 and TRBJ1-2; 7 bases fit TRBD1. V lost 5 bases to trimming and J lost 2 bases; unmatched junction nucleotides: 2. Germline assignment: CDR1 ENHRY and CDR2 SYGVKD. The CDR3 has 13 amino acids. CDR3 DNA: TGTGCCATCAGTATGGACAGGAACTATGGCTACACCTTC. Translating it yields CAISMDRNYGYTF.

This chain connects TRBV6-1 to TRBJ1-1; TRBD1 might be the D (5 bases). CDR1 and CDR2 from the germline V gene are MNHNS and SASEGT. This CDR3 has 13 amino acids. V gave up 10 bases and J gave up 5 bases, with 17 bases separating them. The CDR3 here is CATPSPGRTEAFF. The CDR3 coding sequence is TGTGCCACCCCAAGTCCAGGGAGGACTGAAGCTTTCTTT.

This clone appeared once. J is TRBJ2-5 and V is TRBV7-8, with D tentatively TRBD2 (5 bases). The CDR3 runs 15 residues. The germline gives CDR1 SGHVS, CDR2 FQNEAQ. Trimming removed 4 bases from V and 3 bases from J, with 15 bases in between. CDR3 coding DNA: TGTGCCAGCAGCTCCTACGGGGTCCAAGAAGAGACCCAGTACTTC. It specifies CASSSYGVQEETQYF.

This chain connects TRBV5-1 to TRBJ1-2; the D is unclear. CDR1 SGHRS and CDR2 YFSETQ come from the germline V gene. The CDR3 runs 16 residues. Trimming took off 2 bases at V and 4 bases at J, with 18 bases between the two ends. CDR3 sequence reads: CASSLSEERALYGYTF. For the CDR3, the DNA is TGCGCCAGCAGCTTATCGGAGGAAAGGGCCCTCTATGGCTACACCTTC.

The chain combines TRBV7-2 with TRBJ1-3; 7 nucleotides match TRBD1. The CDR3 is made up of 15 amino acids. CDR1 is SGHTA, CDR2 FQGNSA, per germline. Trimming at V came to 8 bases and at J to 3 bases, leaving 10 bases not matched to a gene. The CDR3 nucleotides read TGTGCCAGCGGAAAACAGGGGTCGGGTGGAAACACCATATATTTT. Its protein is CASGKQGSGGNTIYF.

The chain uses TRBV10-3 and TRBJ1-3; a possible D gene is TRBD1 (5 bases). Germline V lookup: CDR1 ENHRY, CDR2 SYGVKD. V was shortened by 11 bases and J by 2 bases, with 13 bases between the two germline ends. This CDR3 has 13 residues. This chain's CDR3 is CAVNQGPGNTIYF. The CDR3 coding sequence is TGTGCCGTAAACCAGGGCCCTGGAAACACCATATATTTT.

The chain uses TRBV29-1 and TRBJ2-5; D possibly corresponds to TRBD1 (5 bases). The CDR3 is 11 amino acids. CDR1 and CDR2 (germline): SQVTM, ANQGSEA. V lost 6 bases and J lost 4, with 9 bases in between. CDR3 nucleotide sequence: TGCAGCGTCTTGACAGTAGAGACCCAGTACTTC. Translating gives CSVLTVETQYF. Based on the CDR3 plus reference TRBV29-1 and TRBJ2-5, the full variable domain is SAVISQKPSRDICQRGTSLTIQCQVDSQVTMMFWYRQQPGQSLTLIATANQGSEATYESGFVIDKFPISRPNLTFSTLTVSNMSPEDSSIYLCSVLTVETQYFGPGTRLLVL.

This chain uses TRBV29-1 with TRBJ2-3; 13 bases are a match to TRBD2. Germline V CDR1 and CDR2: SQVTM, ANQGSEA. The CDR3 is 17 amino acids. V trimming: 6 bases; J trimming: 4 bases; junction bases outside the gene matches: 13. CDR3 DNA sequence: TGCAGCGTCATTTTCCTTCGGACTAGCGGGGGCGCAGATACGCAGTATTTT. Its translation is CSVIFLRTSGGADTQYF.

V is TRBV5-1 and J is TRBJ2-2, with 7 positions matching TRBD1. The CDR3 totals 15 residues. From germline, CDR1 is SGHRS and CDR2 YFSETQ. The V and J ends lost 6 bases and 1 base, in that order; junction bases with no gene match: 6. CDR3 loop: CASMGRQGNTGELFF. The CDR3 DNA reads TGCGCCAGCATGGGGAGACAGGGGAACACCGGGGAGCTGTTTTTT.

J is TRBJ2-1 and V is TRBV2, with 12 bases aligning to TRBD1. The ends lost 6 bases at V and 10 bases at J; junction bases unmatched: 13. Germline lookup yields CDR1 SNHLY and CDR2 FYNNEI. The CDR3 is 16 amino acids. The CDR3 reads CASRKEGQGAPREQFF. CDR3 coding DNA: TGTGCCAGCAGAAAGGAGGGACAGGGGGCGCCCCGGGAGCAGTTCTTC.

This rearrangement joins TRBV7-2 to TRBJ1-1, with 7 bases lining up with TRBD1. From germline, CDR1 is SGHTA and CDR2 FQGNSA. The J segment lost 4 bases and the V segment lost 4 bases, leaving 12 bases of the junction unmatched. This CDR3 has 16 amino acids. The CDR3: CASSSVTGLVGTEAFF. Here the CDR3 DNA reads TGTGCCAGCAGCTCCGTGACAGGGCTAGTCGGCACTGAAGCTTTCTTT.

V usage is TRBV25-1 and J usage is TRBJ1-1, with D possibly matching TRBD1 (6 bases). V lost 8 bases and J 4 bases, leaving 17 bases between the germline ends. CDR3 length equals 14 residues. Per the germline V gene, CDR1 is MGHDK and CDR2 is SYGVNS. The CDR3 region has the DNA TGTGCCAGCGCCGCTCCCGGACAGTCCACTGAAGCTTTCTTT. Residues: CASAAPGQSTEAFF. The variable domain in full, completed from reference TRBV25-1 and TRBJ1-1, reads EADIYQTPRYLVIGTGKKITLECSQTMGHDKMYWYQQDPGMELHLIHYSYGVNSTEKGDLSSESTVSRIRTEHFPLTLESARPSHTSQYLCASAAPGQSTEAFFGQGTRLTVV.

This chain links TRBV21-1 with TRBJ2-1; the table names TRBD1, a call not compared with the DNA. TRBV21-1 is labeled a pseudogene. The CDR3 has 16 residues. This CDR3 is CASSKEVGQSYNEQFF. The CDR3 DNA reads as TGTGCCAGCAGCAAAGAAGTGGGGCAGTCCTACAATGAGCAGTTCTTC.

The chain uses TRBV4-2 and TRBJ2-7; the match to TRBD2 covers 11 bases. The CDR3 has 15 residues. Germline V lookup: CDR1 LGHNA, CDR2 YNFKEQ. The trim removed 3 bases at V and 6 bases at J, leaving 7 bases unmatched. CDR3 coding DNA: TGTGCCAGCAGCCATGGTAGCGGGGGGGCCGGCGAGCAGTACTTC. It encodes CASSHGSGGAGEQYF.

This clone was counted a few times. V is TRBV6-5 and J is TRBJ1-1; possible D gene TRBD1, 6 bases. V was pared by 8 bases and J by 0 bases, with 16 bases between. Germline CDR1 is MNHEY and CDR2 is SVGAGI. The CDR3 spans 15 residues. CDR3 DNA sequence: TGTGCCAGCGGCAGAGGGGGTGTCATGAACACTGAAGCTTTCTTT. Its protein product is CASGRGGVMNTEAFF.

V gene TRBV4-1 combines with J gene TRBJ2-1, with 9 positions matching TRBD1. Germline V gene lookup returns CDR1 MGHRA and CDR2 YSYEKL. The length of the CDR3 is 16 residues. V dropped 1 base and J dropped 4; count of bases not matched to a gene: 5. DNA for the CDR3: TGCGCCAGCAGCCAAGGTCCCGGGACAGGGTACAATGAGCAGTTCTTC. Translated: CASSQGPGTGYNEQFF.

This chain connects TRBV5-1 to TRBJ2-5; tentatively, D is TRBD1 (6 bases). This CDR3 comprises 17 residues. From germline, CDR1 is SGHRS and CDR2 YFSETQ. Trimming stripped 4 bases from V and 2 bases from J, with 21 bases between. CDR3 amino acids: CASSPLGQGQGQETQYF. CDR3 nucleotides: TGCGCCAGCAGCCCCCTCGGGCAGGGACAAGGGCAAGAGACCCAGTACTTC.

This clone occurred once. V gene TRBV5-1 combines with J gene TRBJ1-4, with 7 bases lining up with TRBD1. Unmatched junction bases numbered 8, after V lost 7 bases and J lost 8 bases. The CDR3 contains 13 residues. Germline CDR1 reads SGHRS; CDR2 reads YFSETQ. The CDR3 sequence: CASSRQGGEKLFF. The DNA for the CDR3 is TGCGCCAGCTCTCGACAGGGAGGCGAAAAACTGTTTTTT. Looking up the rest from reference TRBV5-1 and TRBJ1-4 gives the full variable domain: KAGVTQTPRYLIKTRGQQVTLSCSPISGHRSVSWYQQTPGQGLQFLFEYFSETQRNKGNFPGRFSGRQFSNSRSEMNVSTLELGDSALYLCASSRQGGEKLFFGSGTQLSVL.

V gene TRBV29-1 combines with J gene TRBJ2-4; 7 nucleotides line up with TRBD1. Germline CDR1 is SQVTM and CDR2 is ANQGSEA. With 0 bases clipped from V and 1 base from J, the junction kept 18 bases outside the gene matches. The CDR3 sequence is 20 residues long. The CDR3 region is CSVEDRGVQGKLLAKNIQYF. The CDR3 nucleotides are TGCAGCGTTGAAGATCGAGGAGTACAGGGGAAATTACTCGCCAAAAACATTCAGTACTTC.

The CDR3 sequence is CASSLVGQVIGGELFF. As DNA, the CDR3 is TGTGCCAGCAGCTTGGTTGGACAGGTGATCGGCGGGGAGCTGTTTTTT. V and J are TRBV5-6 and TRBJ2-2; the match to TRBD1 covers 7 bases. Germline loops: CDR1 SGHDT, CDR2 YYEEEE. The CDR3 contains 16 residues. V lost 0 bases to trimming and J lost 7 bases; unmatched junction nucleotides: 9.